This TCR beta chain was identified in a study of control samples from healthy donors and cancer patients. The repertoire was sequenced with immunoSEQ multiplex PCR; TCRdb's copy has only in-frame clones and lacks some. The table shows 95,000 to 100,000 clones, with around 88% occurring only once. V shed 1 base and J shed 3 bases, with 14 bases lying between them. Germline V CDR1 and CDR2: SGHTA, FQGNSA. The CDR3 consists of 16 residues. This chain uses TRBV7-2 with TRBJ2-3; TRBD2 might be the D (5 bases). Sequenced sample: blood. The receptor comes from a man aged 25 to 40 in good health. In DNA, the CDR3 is TGTGCCAGCAGCTTAGAAATAGCGAGGAAGACAGATACGCAGTATTTT. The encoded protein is CASSLEIARKTDTQYF. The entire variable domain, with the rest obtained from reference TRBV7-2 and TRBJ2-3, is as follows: GAGVSQSPSNKVTEKGKDVELRCDPISGHTALYWYRQSLGQGLEFLIYFQGNSAPDKSGLPSDRFSAERTGGSVSTLTIQRTQQEDSAVYLCASSLEIARKTDTQYFGPGTRLTVL.